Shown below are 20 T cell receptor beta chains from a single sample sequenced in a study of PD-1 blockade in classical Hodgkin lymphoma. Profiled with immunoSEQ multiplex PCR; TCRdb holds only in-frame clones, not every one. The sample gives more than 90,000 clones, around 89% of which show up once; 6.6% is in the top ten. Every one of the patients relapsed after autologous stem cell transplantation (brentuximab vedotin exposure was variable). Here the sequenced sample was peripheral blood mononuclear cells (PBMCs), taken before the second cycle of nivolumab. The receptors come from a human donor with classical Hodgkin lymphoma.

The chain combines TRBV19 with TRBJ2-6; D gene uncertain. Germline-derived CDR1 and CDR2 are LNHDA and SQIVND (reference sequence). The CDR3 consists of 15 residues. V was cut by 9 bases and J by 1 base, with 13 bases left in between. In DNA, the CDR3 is TGTGCCAGCACTCGGTGGGAATCTGGGGCCAACGTCCTGACTTTC. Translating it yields CASTRWESGANVLTF.

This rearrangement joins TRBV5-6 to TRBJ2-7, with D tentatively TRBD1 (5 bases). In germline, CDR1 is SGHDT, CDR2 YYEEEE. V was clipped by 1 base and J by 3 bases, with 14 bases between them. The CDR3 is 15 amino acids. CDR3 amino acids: CASSLQSGKDYEQYF. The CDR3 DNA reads TGTGCCAGCAGCTTGCAATCAGGGAAAGACTACGAGCAGTACTTC.

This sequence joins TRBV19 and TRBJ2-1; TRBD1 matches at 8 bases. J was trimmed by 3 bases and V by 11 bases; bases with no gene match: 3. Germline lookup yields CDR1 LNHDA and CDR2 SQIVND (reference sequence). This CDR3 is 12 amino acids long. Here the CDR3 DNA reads TGTGCCCGACAGGGGAGCTACAATGAGCAGTTCTTC. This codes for CARQGSYNEQFF. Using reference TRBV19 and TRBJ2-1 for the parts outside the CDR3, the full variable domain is DGGITQSPKYLFRKEGQNVTLSCEQNLNHDAMYWYRQDPGQGLRLIYYSQIVNDFQKGDIAEGYSVSREKKESFPLTVTSAQKNPTAFYLCARQGSYNEQFFGPGTRLTVL.

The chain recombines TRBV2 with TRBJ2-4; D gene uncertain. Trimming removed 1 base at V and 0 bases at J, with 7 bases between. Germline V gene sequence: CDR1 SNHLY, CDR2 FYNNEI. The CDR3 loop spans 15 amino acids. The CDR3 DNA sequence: TGTGCCAGCAGTGAAGTTCAGGTAGCCAAAAACATTCAGTACTTC. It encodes CASSEVQVAKNIQYF.

CDR3 bases: TGTGCCAGCAGCTTAGCCCTGGACAGGGAGAGGAGCGGGGAGCTGTTTTTT. It codes for CASSLALDRERSGELFF. V is TRBV7-8 and J is TRBJ2-2; TRBD1 aligns across 8 bases. There are 17 residues in the CDR3. The junction had 10 bases not matched to a gene; V was cut back by 0 bases and J by 7 bases. Germline CDR1 is SGHVS and CDR2 is FQNEAQ. The full variable domain, completed using reference TRBV7-8 and TRBJ2-2, is GAGVSQSPRYKVAKRGQDVALRCDPISGHVSLFWYQQALGQGPEFLTYFQNEAQLDKSGLPSDRFFAERPEGSVSTLKIQRTQQEDSAVYLCASSLALDRERSGELFFGEGSRLTVL.

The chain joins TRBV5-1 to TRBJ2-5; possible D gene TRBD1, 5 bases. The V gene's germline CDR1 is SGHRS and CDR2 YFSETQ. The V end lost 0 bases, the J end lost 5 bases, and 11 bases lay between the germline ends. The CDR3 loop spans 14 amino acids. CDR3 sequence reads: CASSLARARETQYF. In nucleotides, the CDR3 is TGCGCCAGCAGCTTGGCCAGGGCCCGGGAGACCCAGTACTTC.

Here the CDR3 reads CASSVHRVWGGPYEQYF. CDR3 in DNA: TGTGCCAGCAGTGTCCACAGGGTGTGGGGGGGGCCCTACGAGCAGTACTTC. The rearrangement joins TRBV2 to TRBJ2-7, with D possibly being TRBD2 (7 bases). CDR1 is SNHLY and CDR2 is FYNNEI in the germline V gene. The CDR3 is made up of 17 amino acids. Trimming shortened V by 4 bases and J by 2 bases, and 21 bases separated the two germline ends.

The CDR3 DNA follows: TGTGCCAGCAGTTACCCGGACAGTATAACTGAAGCTTTCTTT. Amino acids: CASSYPDSITEAFF. This chain uses TRBV6-5 with TRBJ1-1; possible D gene TRBD1, 6 bases. V lost 2 bases, J lost 5 bases, and 12 bases lay in between. The CDR3 has 14 amino acids. Germline CDR1 MNHEY, CDR2 SVGAGI.

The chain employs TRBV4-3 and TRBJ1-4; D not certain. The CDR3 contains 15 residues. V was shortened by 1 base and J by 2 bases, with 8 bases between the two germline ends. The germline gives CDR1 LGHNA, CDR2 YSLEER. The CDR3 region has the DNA TGCGCCAGCAGCCAAGCGGCAATTACTAATGAAAAACTGTTTTTT. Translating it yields CASSQAAITNEKLFF.

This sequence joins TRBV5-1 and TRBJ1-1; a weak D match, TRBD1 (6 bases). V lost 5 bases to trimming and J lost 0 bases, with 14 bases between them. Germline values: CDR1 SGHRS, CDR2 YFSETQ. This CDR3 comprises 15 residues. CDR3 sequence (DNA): TGCGCCAGCAGACCTATCAGGGGACTGAACACTGAAGCTTTCTTT. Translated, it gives CASRPIRGLNTEAFF.

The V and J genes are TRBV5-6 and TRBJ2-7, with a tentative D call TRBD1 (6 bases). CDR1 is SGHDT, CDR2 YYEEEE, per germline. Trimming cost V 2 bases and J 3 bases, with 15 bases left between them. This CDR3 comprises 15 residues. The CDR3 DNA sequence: TGTGCCAGCAGCTTAGGTACAGGGACATACTACGAGCAGTACTTC. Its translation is CASSLGTGTYYEQYF.

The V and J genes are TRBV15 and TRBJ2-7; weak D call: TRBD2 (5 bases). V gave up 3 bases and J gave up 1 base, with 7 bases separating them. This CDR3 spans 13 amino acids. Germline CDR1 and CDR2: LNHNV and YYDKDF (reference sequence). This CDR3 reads CATSRDWSYEQYF. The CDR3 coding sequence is TGTGCCACCAGCAGGGACTGGTCCTACGAGCAGTACTTC. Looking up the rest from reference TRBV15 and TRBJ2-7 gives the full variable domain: DAMVIQNPRYQVTQFGKPVTLSCSQTLNHNVMYWYQQKSSQAPKLLFHYYDKDFNNEADTPDNFQSRRPNTSFCFLDIRSPGLGDTAMYLCATSRDWSYEQYFGPGTRLTVT.

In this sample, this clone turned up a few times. The CDR3 region has the DNA TGTGCCAGCAGCCCTATGGACAGGGGGGAAAAACTGTTTTTT. This encodes CASSPMDRGEKLFF. The rearrangement uses TRBV4-2 and TRBJ1-4; 10 bases are a match to TRBD1. The CDR3 has 14 amino acids. Germline assignment: CDR1 LGHNA and CDR2 YNFKEQ. J lost 8 bases, V lost 4 bases, and 4 bases had no gene match.

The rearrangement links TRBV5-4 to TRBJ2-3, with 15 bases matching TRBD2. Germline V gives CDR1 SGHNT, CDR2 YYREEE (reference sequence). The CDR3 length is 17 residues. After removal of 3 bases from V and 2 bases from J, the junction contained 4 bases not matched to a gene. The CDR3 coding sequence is TGTGCCAGCAGCTCGGGACTAGCGGGAGGAAACACAGATACGCAGTATTTT. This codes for CASSSGLAGGNTDTQYF.

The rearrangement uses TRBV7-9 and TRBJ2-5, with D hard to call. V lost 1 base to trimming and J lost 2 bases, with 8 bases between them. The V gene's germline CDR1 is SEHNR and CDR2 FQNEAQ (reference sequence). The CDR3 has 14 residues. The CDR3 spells CASSLVPVQETQYF. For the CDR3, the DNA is TGTGCCAGCAGCTTAGTCCCGGTACAAGAGACCCAGTACTTC.

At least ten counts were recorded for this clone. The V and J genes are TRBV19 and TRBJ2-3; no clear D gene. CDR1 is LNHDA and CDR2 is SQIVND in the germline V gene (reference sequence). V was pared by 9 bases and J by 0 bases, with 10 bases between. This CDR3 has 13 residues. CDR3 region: CASADTSTDTQYF. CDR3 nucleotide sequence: TGTGCCAGCGCGGATACTAGCACAGATACGCAGTATTTT.

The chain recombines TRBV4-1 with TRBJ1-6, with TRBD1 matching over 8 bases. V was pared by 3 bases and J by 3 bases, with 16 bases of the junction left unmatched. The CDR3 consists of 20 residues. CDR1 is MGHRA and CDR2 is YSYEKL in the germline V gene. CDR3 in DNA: TGCGCCAGCAGCCAGAGCGCCGGGACAGGAGGAGAGGGCTATAATTCACCCCTCCACTTT. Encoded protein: CASSQSAGTGGEGYNSPLHF.

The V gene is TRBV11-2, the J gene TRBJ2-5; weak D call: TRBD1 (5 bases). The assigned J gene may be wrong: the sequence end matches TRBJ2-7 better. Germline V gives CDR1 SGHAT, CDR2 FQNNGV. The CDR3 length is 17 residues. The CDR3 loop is CASSLSWGRALSYEQYF. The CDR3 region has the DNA TGTGCCAGCAGCTTATCCTGGGGCAGGGCCCTCTCCTACGAGCAGTACTTC.

CDR3 protein: CASSLVEGVTEAFF. The CDR3 DNA follows: TGTGCCAGCAGCTTAGTGGAAGGGGTCACTGAAGCTTTCTTT. The chain couples TRBV7-9 to TRBJ1-1; possible D gene TRBD1, 5 bases. This CDR3 spans 14 amino acids. Germline V gene sequence: CDR1 SEHNR, CDR2 FQNEAQ (reference sequence). The germline V and J ends were trimmed by 1 base and 4 bases, with 10 bases remaining between them.

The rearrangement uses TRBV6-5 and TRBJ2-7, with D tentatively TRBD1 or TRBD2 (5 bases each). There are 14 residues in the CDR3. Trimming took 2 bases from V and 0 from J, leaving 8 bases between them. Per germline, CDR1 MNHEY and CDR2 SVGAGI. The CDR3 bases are TGTGCCAGCAGTTACCGAGGGACCTCCTACGAGCAGTACTTC. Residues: CASSYRGTSYEQYF.